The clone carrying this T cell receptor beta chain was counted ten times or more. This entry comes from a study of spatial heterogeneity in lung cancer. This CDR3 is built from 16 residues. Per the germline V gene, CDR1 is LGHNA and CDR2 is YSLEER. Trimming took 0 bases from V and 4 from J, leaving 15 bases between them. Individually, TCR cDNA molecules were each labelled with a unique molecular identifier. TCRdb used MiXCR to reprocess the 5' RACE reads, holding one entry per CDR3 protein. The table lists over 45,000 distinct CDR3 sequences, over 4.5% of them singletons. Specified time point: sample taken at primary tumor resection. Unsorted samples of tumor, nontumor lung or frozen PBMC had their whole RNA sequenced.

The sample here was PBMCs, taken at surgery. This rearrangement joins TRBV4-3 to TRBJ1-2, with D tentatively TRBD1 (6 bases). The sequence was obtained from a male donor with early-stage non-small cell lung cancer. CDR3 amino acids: CASSQDSLGAAYGYTF. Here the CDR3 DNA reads TGCGCCAGCAGCCAAGATTCCCTGGGGGCTGCCTATGGCTACACCTTC.